This TCR beta chain came from a study of blood T cells in healthy people across ages. Whole-study results and caveats: Per-million-T-cell TCR beta diversity fell roughly linearly with age. Considered underestimates were the diversity estimates obtained from one million T cells.

Sample donors were healthy Caucasian individuals that came from Russia, aged 6 to 90. As for this clonotype: Its specificity is unknown.

Germline CDR1 is SGHTA and CDR2 is FQGNSA. V was pared by 4 bases and J by 8 bases, with 15 bases between. CDR3 length equals 14 residues. With a J-beta primer mix and a sample-barcoded 5' primer, a second PCR ran 7 to 11 cycles. Each cDNA molecule, via a template-switch adaptor with 12 random nucleotides, was tagged. Each CDR3 protein is one row after TCRdb ran MiXCR on the 5' RACE reads. The sample records roughly 2 million distinct CDR3 sequences, around 48% being singletons. Input material: blood. The chain uses TRBV7-2 and TRBJ2-1, with a weak D call TRBD2 (6 bases). This receptor was taken from a middle-aged woman in good health. This CDR3 is CASSSWRRGHEQFF. In nucleotides, the CDR3 is TGTGCCAGCAGCTCCTGGAGGAGGGGACATGAGCAGTTCTTC.